The 30 T cell receptor beta chains below all came from one sample that was sequenced in a study of tumor-infiltrating lymphocytes in oesophageal squamous cell carcinoma. Each CDR3 protein gets one entry after TCRdb re-called the PCR reads with MiXCR. The table has 23,000 or so distinct CDR3 sequences, about two fifths seen once. Sequencing was carried out using esophageal tumor tissue. These receptors were obtained from a male donor with esophageal squamous cell carcinoma.

V usage is TRBV7-8 and J usage is TRBJ2-5; TRBD1 might be the D (6 bases). Germline lookup yields CDR1 SGHVS and CDR2 FQNEAQ. This CDR3 has 15 amino acids. The V end was cut by 3 bases, the J end by 2 bases, with 13 bases between. As DNA, the CDR3 is TGTGCCAGCAGCTTTAACGGACAGCTTCAAGAGACCCAGTACTTC. As protein: CASSFNGQLQETQYF.

Ten or more counts support this clonotype. Possible read error: a much larger clone is one base away. The CDR3 loop reads CASSEGYNEQYF. The CDR3 DNA sequence: TGTGCCAGCAGTGAAGGCTACAATGAGCAGTACTTC. The chain links TRBV6-1 to TRBJ2-7; D not certain. Germline values: CDR1 MNHNS, CDR2 SASEGT. Trimming pared 1 base from V and 7 bases from J, leaving 8 bases between. This CDR3 is 12 amino acids long.

Ten or more counts support this clonotype. V gene TRBV6-6 combines with J gene TRBJ1-2; possibly TRBD1 for D (5 bases). Germline CDR1 MNHNY, CDR2 SVGAGI (reference sequence). The CDR3 runs 13 residues. V dropped 6 bases and J dropped 2 bases, with 10 bases sitting between them. The CDR3 sequence: CASRLQENYGYTF. The CDR3 DNA follows: TGTGCCAGCAGGTTACAGGAGAACTATGGCTACACCTTC.

This clonotype has at least ten counts. This chain's CDR3 is CASSIDPTDPGYTF. In DNA, the CDR3 is TGTGCCAGTAGTATAGATCCGACAGATCCTGGCTACACCTTC. The chain combines TRBV19 with TRBJ1-2; perhaps TRBD1 as D (5 bases). This CDR3 spans 14 amino acids. Germline lookup yields CDR1 LNHDA and CDR2 SQIVND (reference sequence). Trimming cost V 0 bases and J 7 bases, with 12 bases left between them.

The chain links TRBV27 to TRBJ2-7; TRBD1 matches at 8 bases. Matching the DNA end better, TRBJ2-5 makes the J call doubtful. Germline assignment: CDR1 MNHEY and CDR2 SMNVEV (reference sequence). This CDR3 spans 14 amino acids. CDR3 region: CASSSADRGETQYF. Here the CDR3 DNA reads TGTGCCAGCAGTTCGGCCGACAGGGGAGAGACCCAGTACTTC.

To note about this clonotype: Without the conserved terminal phenylalanine or tryptophan, this CDR3 likely stems from a read error. It is unclear where the CDR3 begins or ends on the DNA, so no DNA is shown, and the CDR3 is as TCRdb lists it. The rearrangement uses TRBV7-6 and TRBJ2-4; the table assigns TRBD1, which was not confirmed against the DNA. CDR1 SGHVS and CDR2 FNYEAQ come from the germline V gene. The CDR3 adds up to 15 amino acids, both ends counted. CDR3 protein: CASSQGQGREQYFGP.

This clonotype was observed many times. The rearrangement uses TRBV5-8 and TRBJ1-1; D is unclear. This CDR3 is built from 13 residues. V shed 2 bases and J shed 5 bases, with 10 bases lying between them. Germline loops: CDR1 SGHTS, CDR2 YDEGEE. CDR3: CASSFQSRTEAFF. The CDR3 DNA sequence: TGTGCCAGCAGCTTCCAATCAAGAACTGAAGCTTTCTTT.

The J gene is TRBJ2-3, the V gene TRBV6-8, with D unclear. The CDR3 has 15 residues. Between the trimmed V and J ends, which lost 0 bases and 2 bases, there was a span of 9 bases. Germline CDR1 reads MNHGY; CDR2 reads SAAAGT. The chain's CDR3 is CASSYSNVVTDTQYF. CDR3 nucleotide sequence: TGTGCCAGCAGTTACTCGAATGTCGTCACAGATACGCAGTATTTT.

This clonotype was counted ten times or more. This CDR3 is CASTSSASSYNEQFF. DNA of the CDR3: TGTGCCAGTACCTCCTCAGCTAGCTCCTACAATGAGCAGTTCTTC. V usage is TRBV19 and J usage is TRBJ2-1; D is undetermined. CDR1 and CDR2 (germline): LNHDA, SQIVND (reference sequence). V gave up 7 bases and J gave up 0 bases, with 13 bases separating them. This CDR3 has 15 residues.

This chain connects TRBV7-9 to TRBJ2-7; 9 positions agree with TRBD2. CDR3 length equals 15 residues. Germline CDR1 and CDR2: SEHNR and FQNEAQ (reference sequence). J lost 3 bases, V lost 5 bases, and 8 bases had no gene match. Written as DNA, the CDR3 is TGTGCCAGCAGCCCGGAGGAGCGGGGGGACTACGAGCAGTACTTC. The encoded protein is CASSPEERGDYEQYF.

This clonotype came up many times. The chain uses TRBV6-1 and TRBJ2-7; weak D call: TRBD2 (5 bases). This CDR3 comprises 15 residues. CDR1 is MNHNS and CDR2 is SASEGT in the germline V gene. Trimming pared 5 bases from V and 2 bases from J, leaving 16 bases between. CDR3 DNA sequence: TGTGCCAGCAGTTATACGGGAAAATCGGCCTACGAGCAGTACTTC. Translation gives CASSYTGKSAYEQYF.

This clonotype was found many times. The chain couples TRBV5-1 to TRBJ2-3; 10 positions agree with TRBD1. CDR1 and CDR2 (germline): SGHRS, YFSETQ. The V segment lost 7 bases and the J segment 3 bases; nucleotides outside the gene matches: 2. The CDR3 covers 13 residues. DNA of the CDR3: TGCGCCAGCTGGACAGGGGGGACAGATACGCAGTATTTT. Translation: CASWTGGTDTQYF.

This clonotype has a handful of counts. The gene calls are TRBV5-1 and TRBJ1-5; a weak D match, TRBD1 (6 bases). This CDR3 contains 14 residues. The germline V gene encodes CDR1 SGHRS and CDR2 YFSETQ. The V end was cut by 0 bases, the J end by 4 bases, with 8 bases between. Here the CDR3 DNA reads TGCGCCAGCAGCTTGGAGGGGGGTAATCAGCCCCAGCATTTT. It yields the protein CASSLEGGNQPQHF. The entire variable domain, with the rest obtained from reference TRBV5-1 and TRBJ1-5, is as follows: KAGVTQTPRYLIKTRGQQVTLSCSPISGHRSVSWYQQTPGQGLQFLFEYFSETQRNKGNFPGRFSGRQFSNSRSEMNVSTLELGDSALYLCASSLEGGNQPQHFGDGTRLSIL.

This clonotype was recorded many times. This chain uses TRBV7-8 with TRBJ2-3; 10 bases map to TRBD1. After removal of 3 bases from V and 3 bases from J, the junction contained 6 bases not matched to a gene. Germline V lookup: CDR1 SGHVS, CDR2 FQNEAQ. This CDR3 region has 16 residues. As DNA, the CDR3 is TGTGCCAGCAGCTTGTGGCGGACAGGGGGAACAGATACGCAGTATTTT. The encoded protein is CASSLWRTGGTDTQYF.

This chain uses TRBV25-1 with TRBJ2-5; 8 nucleotides align to TRBD1. Near its end, the DNA agrees better with TRBJ2-1, so the J call may be wrong. Germline CDR1 MGHDK, CDR2 SYGVNS. This CDR3 has 17 residues. CDR3 in DNA: TGTGCCAGCAGTCCCCAACCAACGGACAGGGAGTACAATGAGCAGTTCTTC. Amino acids: CASSPQPTDREYNEQFF.

In this sample, this clonotype turned up many times. The rearrangement links TRBV28 to TRBJ2-5; 14 bases are a match to TRBD2. Losses at the gene ends were 5 bases for V and 1 base for J; bases not matched to a gene: 6. The CDR3 length is 17 residues. Germline loops: CDR1 MDHEN, CDR2 SYDVKM. CDR3 amino acids: CASSTGLAGEIQETQYF. The CDR3 DNA sequence: TGTGCCAGCAGTACGGGACTAGCGGGGGAGATCCAAGAGACCCAGTACTTC.

The chain combines TRBV28 with TRBJ2-6, with unresolved D. The end of the DNA aligns better with TRBJ1-2, so the J call may be wrong. CDR3 length: 12 residues. Germline V CDR1 and CDR2: MDHEN, SYDVKM. CDR3 DNA: TGTGCCAGCAGTCTCATCGGGTATGGCTACACCTTC. Translating it yields CASSLIGYGYTF.

CDR3 DNA: TGTGCCTGGGGACTAGCGGTACAAGAGACCCAGTACTTC. Translated: CAWGLAVQETQYF. J is TRBJ2-4 and V is TRBV30, with TRBD2 matching over 10 bases. The J call may not be correct, given that the DNA end is closer to TRBJ2-5. Per the germline V gene, CDR1 is GTSNPN and CDR2 is SVGIG (reference sequence). The CDR3 extends over 13 amino acids.

This clonotype is classed as medium-sized. The rearrangement links TRBV7-6 to TRBJ2-7; D remains unclear. The CDR3 length is 12 residues. Germline V gene sequence: CDR1 SGHVS, CDR2 FNYEAQ. Trimming removed 0 bases from V and 10 bases from J, with 10 bases in between. CDR3 sequence (DNA): TGTGCCAGCAGCTTAGCGATGAGCAGACAGTACTTC. It codes for CASSLAMSRQYF.

This clonotype was seen at least ten times. The chain links TRBV10-3 to TRBJ1-1; D is ambiguous. Germline V gives CDR1 ENHRY, CDR2 SYGVKD. Trimming cost V 8 bases and J 5 bases, with 15 bases left between them. The CDR3 totals 13 residues. This CDR3 is CAIGGSGRTEAFF. Here the CDR3 DNA reads TGTGCCATCGGTGGGTCCGGGCGTACTGAAGCTTTCTTT.

This clonotype was found many times. The chain joins TRBV27 to TRBJ2-1; 9 positions agree with TRBD1. The DNA end lines up better with TRBJ2-7; the J call may be wrong. In germline, CDR1 is MNHEY, CDR2 SMNVEV (reference sequence). The CDR3 runs 14 residues. CDR3 sequence: CASSRDRVRYEQYF. The CDR3 region has the DNA TGTGCCAGCTCCAGGGACAGGGTCCGCTACGAGCAGTACTTC.

V and J are TRBV10-3 and TRBJ2-1, with D uncertain. The CDR3 loop spans 13 amino acids. CDR1 and CDR2 from the germline V gene are ENHRY and SYGVKD. The V end lost 10 bases, the J end lost 5 bases, and 15 bases lay between the germline ends. CDR3 in amino acids: CATEREWDNEQFF. The CDR3 region has the DNA TGTGCCACCGAAAGGGAATGGGACAATGAGCAGTTCTTC.

This clonotype was detected ten times or more. The rearrangement uses TRBV5-1 and TRBJ2-4; 7 bases line up with TRBD1. Germline CDR1 reads SGHRS; CDR2 reads YFSETQ. The J segment lost 3 bases and the V segment lost 4 bases, leaving 7 bases of the junction unmatched. The CDR3 is 15 residues long. The CDR3 sequence: CASSPQGLDKNIQYF. The CDR3 nucleotides read TGCGCCAGCAGCCCACAGGGGCTTGACAAAAACATTCAGTACTTC.

The chain employs TRBV7-6 and TRBJ2-6; a weak D match, TRBD2 (7 bases). Germline CDR1 reads SGHVS; CDR2 reads FNYEAQ. The CDR3 contains 15 residues. In nucleotides, the CDR3 is TGTGCTAGCTCTGAGGGGGGGCCTGGGGCCAACGTCCTGACTTTC. Translated: CASSEGGPGANVLTF.

Regarding this clonotype: A read error may produce the germline difference seen at one junction end. V gene TRBV27 combines with J gene TRBJ2-7, with 11 bases fitting TRBD1. From germline, CDR1 is MNHEY and CDR2 SMNVEV (reference sequence). This CDR3 has 16 residues. CDR3 DNA: TGTGCCAGCAGTTTGGTTTGGACAGGGGGCCTCGGGGAGCTGTACTTC. This sequence encodes CASSLVWTGGLGELYF.

This clonotype was observed at least ten times. The rearrangement links TRBV7-9 to TRBJ2-3; 16 nucleotides line up with TRBD2. This CDR3 contains 20 residues. Germline lookup yields CDR1 SEHNR and CDR2 FQNEAQ (reference sequence). J gave up 0 bases and V 5 bases, and 11 bases lay outside the gene matches. CDR3 amino acids: CASSQPPGLAGGPSTDTQYF. CDR3 nucleotide sequence: TGTGCCAGCAGCCAACCCCCGGGACTAGCGGGGGGGCCTAGCACAGATACGCAGTATTTT.

Concerning this clonotype itself: The conserved closing phenylalanine or tryptophan is absent in this CDR3, likely reflecting a read error. The DNA is omitted, as the CDR3 cannot be located on it reliably, and the CDR3 follows TCRdb's listing. The CDR3 here is CASSPDRINYGYTFGS. This sequence joins TRBV5-6 and TRBJ2-7; TRBD1, the table's D call, lacks a check against the DNA. The length of the CDR3 is 16 amino acids, counting both ends. Germline CDR1 is SGHDT and CDR2 is YYEEEE.

This clonotype was recorded a few times. V gene TRBV3-1 combines with J gene TRBJ2-1; 11 nucleotides match TRBD2. Gene TRBJ2-5 matches the end of the DNA better, so the J call may be wrong. Germline values: CDR1 LGHDT, CDR2 YNNKEL (reference sequence). The CDR3 is 17 amino acids. CDR3 sequence (DNA): TGTGCCAGCAGCCAAGATCTTAGACTAGCGGGGAAAGAGACCCAGTACTTC. This translates into CASSQDLRLAGKETQYF.

This clonotype was seen a few times. A much larger clonotype is one base distant, so this may be a read error. The chain recombines TRBV28 with TRBJ2-7; 8 positions match TRBD1. V lost 6 bases and J lost 7; bases outside the gene matches: 14. The CDR3 runs to 15 residues. Germline assignment: CDR1 MDHEN and CDR2 SYDVKM. The CDR3 DNA reads TGTGCCAGCAGGATACCGGGACAGGAGAACAATGAGCAGTACTTC. The encoded protein is CASRIPGQENNEQYF.

This clonotype occurred many times. This chain uses TRBV7-8 with TRBJ2-2; TRBD1 might be the D (5 bases). Germline CDR1 reads SGHVS; CDR2 reads FQNEAQ. Trimming left V 5 bases short and J 1 base short, with 14 bases between. The CDR3 runs to 16 residues. The CDR3 loop reads CASSPVRRENTGELFF. Written as DNA, the CDR3 is TGTGCCAGCAGCCCAGTCCGCAGGGAGAACACCGGGGAGCTGTTTTTT.